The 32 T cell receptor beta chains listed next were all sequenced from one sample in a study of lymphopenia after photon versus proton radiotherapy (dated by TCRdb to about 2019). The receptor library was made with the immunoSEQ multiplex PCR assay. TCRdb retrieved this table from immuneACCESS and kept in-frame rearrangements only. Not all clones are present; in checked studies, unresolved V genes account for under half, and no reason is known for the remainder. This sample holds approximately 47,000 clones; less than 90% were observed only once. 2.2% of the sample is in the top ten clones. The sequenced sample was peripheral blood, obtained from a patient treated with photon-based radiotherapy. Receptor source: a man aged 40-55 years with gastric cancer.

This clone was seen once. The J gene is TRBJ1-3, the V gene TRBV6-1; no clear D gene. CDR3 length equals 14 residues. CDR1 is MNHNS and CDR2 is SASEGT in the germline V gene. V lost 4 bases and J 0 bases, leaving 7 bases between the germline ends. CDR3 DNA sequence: TGTGCCAGCAGTGTTAAAGTCTCTGGAAACACCATATATTTT. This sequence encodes CASSVKVSGNTIYF.

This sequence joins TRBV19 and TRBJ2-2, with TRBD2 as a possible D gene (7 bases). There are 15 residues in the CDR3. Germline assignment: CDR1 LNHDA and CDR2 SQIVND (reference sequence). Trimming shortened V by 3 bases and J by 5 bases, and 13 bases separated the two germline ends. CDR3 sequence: CASSIGGRGTGELFF. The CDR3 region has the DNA TGTGCCAGTAGTATCGGGGGGCGCGGGACCGGGGAGCTGTTTTTT.

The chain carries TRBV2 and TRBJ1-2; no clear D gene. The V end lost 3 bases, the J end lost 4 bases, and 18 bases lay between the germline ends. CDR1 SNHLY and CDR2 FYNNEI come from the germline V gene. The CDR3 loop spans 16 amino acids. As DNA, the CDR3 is TGTGCCAGCAGTGAGGGAGGGCCTGGGCTGGGCTATGGCTACACCTTC. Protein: CASSEGGPGLGYGYTF.

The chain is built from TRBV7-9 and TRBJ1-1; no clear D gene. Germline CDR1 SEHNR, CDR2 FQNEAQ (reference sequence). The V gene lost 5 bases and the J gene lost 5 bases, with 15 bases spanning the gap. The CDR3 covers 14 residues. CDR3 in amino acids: CASSPPLAGTEAFF. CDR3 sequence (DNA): TGTGCCAGCAGCCCACCCCTGGCGGGGACTGAAGCTTTCTTT.

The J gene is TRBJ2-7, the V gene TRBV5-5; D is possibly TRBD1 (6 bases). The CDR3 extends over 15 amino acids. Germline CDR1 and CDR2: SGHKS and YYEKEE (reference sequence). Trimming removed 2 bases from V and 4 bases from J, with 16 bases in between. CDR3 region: CASSLYSGQTYEQYF. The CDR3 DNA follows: TGTGCCAGCAGCTTATACTCGGGACAAACTTACGAGCAGTACTTC. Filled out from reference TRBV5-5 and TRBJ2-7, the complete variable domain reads DAGVTQSPTHLIKTRGQQVTLRCSPISGHKSVSWYQQVLGQGPQFIFQYYEKEERGRGNFPDRFSARQFPNYSSELNVNALLLGDSALYLCASSLYSGQTYEQYFGPGTRLTVT.

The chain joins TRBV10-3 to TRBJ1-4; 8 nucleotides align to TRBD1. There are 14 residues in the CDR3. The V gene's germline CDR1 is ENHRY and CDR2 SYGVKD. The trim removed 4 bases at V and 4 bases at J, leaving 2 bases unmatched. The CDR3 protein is CAISATGVNEKLFF. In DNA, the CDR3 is TGTGCCATCAGTGCGACAGGGGTTAATGAAAAACTGTTTTTT.

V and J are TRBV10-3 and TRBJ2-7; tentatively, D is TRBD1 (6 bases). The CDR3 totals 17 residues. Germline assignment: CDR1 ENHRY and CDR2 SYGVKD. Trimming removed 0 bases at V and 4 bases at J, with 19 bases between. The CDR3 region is CAISESRPAQGRYEQYF. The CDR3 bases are TGTGCCATCAGTGAGTCCAGGCCAGCACAGGGAAGGTACGAGCAGTACTTC.

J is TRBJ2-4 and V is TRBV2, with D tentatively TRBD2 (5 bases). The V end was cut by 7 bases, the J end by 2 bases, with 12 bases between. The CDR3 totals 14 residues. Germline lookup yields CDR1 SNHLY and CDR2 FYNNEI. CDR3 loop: CASNEGSPKNIQYF. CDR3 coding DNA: TGTGCCAGCAACGAGGGTAGCCCCAAAAACATTCAGTACTTC.

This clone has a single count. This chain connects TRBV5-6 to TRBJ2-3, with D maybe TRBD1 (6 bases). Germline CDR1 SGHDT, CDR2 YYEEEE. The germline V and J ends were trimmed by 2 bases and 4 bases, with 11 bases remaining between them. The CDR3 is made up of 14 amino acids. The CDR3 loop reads CASSFQGSPDTQYF. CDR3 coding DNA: TGTGCCAGCAGCTTCCAGGGGAGCCCAGATACGCAGTATTTT.

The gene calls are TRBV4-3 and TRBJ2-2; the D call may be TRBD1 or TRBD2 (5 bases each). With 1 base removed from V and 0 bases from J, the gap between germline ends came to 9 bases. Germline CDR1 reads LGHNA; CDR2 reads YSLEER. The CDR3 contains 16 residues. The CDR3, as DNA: TGCGCCAGCAGCCAAGCTTCGGGACCGAACACCGGGGAGCTGTTTTTT. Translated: CASSQASGPNTGELFF.

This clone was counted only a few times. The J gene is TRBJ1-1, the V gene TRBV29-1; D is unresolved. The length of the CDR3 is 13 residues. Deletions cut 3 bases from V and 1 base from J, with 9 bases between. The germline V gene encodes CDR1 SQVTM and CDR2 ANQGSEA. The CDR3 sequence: CSVEITANTEAFF. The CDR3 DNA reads TGCAGCGTTGAGATCACAGCGAACACTGAAGCTTTCTTT.

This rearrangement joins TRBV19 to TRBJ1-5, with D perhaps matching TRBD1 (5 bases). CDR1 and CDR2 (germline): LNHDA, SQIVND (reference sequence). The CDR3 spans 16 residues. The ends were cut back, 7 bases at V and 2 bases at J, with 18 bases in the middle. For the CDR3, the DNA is TGTGCCAGTACTGGGATGGGGGGGATAGGCAATCAGCCCCAGCATTTT. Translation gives CASTGMGGIGNQPQHF.

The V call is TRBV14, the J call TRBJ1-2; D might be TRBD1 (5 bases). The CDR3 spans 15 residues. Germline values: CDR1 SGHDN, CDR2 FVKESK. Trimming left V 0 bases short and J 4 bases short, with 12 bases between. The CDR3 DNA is TGTGCCAGCAGCCAAGATTGGGGCAGTCCCTATGGCTACACCTTC. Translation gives CASSQDWGSPYGYTF.

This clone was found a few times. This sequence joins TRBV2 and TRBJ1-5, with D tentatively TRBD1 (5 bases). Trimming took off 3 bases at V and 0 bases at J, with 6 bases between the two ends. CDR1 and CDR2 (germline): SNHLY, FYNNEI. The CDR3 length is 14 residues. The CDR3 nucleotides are TGTGCCAGCAGTGACGGGGCTAGCAATCAGCCCCAGCATTTT. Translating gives CASSDGASNQPQHF.

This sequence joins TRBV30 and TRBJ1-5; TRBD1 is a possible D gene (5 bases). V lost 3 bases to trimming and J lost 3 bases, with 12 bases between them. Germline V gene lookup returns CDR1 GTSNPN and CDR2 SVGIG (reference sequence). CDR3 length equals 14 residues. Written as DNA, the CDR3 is TGTGCCTGGAGCGCCTCAGGGCTCAATCAGCCCCAGCATTTT. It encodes CAWSASGLNQPQHF.

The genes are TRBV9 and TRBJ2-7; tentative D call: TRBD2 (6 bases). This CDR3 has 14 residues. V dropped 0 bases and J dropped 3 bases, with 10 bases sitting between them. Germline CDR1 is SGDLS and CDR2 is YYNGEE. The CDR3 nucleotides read TGTGCCAGCAGCGTAGGGGACTTAGACTACGAGCAGTACTTC. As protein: CASSVGDLDYEQYF.

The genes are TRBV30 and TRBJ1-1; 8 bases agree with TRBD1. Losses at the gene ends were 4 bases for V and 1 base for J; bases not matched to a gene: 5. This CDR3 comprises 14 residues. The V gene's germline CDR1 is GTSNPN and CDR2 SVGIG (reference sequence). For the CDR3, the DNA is TGTGCCTGGACGTTGGACAGGGCGAACACTGAAGCTTTCTTT. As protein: CAWTLDRANTEAFF.

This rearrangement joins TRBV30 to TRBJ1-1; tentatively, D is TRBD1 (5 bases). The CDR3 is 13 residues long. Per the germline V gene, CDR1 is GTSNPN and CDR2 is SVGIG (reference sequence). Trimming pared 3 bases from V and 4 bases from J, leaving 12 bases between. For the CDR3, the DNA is TGTGCCTGGAGCGGGGGTGGCGGCACTGAAGCTTTCTTT. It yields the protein CAWSGGGGTEAFF.

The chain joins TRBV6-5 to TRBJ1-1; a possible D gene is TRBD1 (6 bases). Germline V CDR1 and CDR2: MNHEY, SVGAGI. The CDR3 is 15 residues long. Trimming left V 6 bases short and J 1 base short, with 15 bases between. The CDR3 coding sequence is TGTGCCAGCAGGCCGACAGGCCTAGCGAACACTGAAGCTTTCTTT. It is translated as CASRPTGLANTEAFF.

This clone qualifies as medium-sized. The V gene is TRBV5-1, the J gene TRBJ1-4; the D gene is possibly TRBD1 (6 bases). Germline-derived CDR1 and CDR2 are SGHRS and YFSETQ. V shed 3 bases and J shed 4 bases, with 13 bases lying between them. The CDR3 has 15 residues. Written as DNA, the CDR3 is TGCGCCAGCAGCTCCTCAGGGGCCCTTAATGAAAAACTGTTTTTT. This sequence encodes CASSSSGALNEKLFF.

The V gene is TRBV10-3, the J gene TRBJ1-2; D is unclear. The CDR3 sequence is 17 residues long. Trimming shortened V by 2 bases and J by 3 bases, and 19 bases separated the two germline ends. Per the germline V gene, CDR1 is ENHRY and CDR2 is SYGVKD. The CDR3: CAISEVLQVQRDYGYTF. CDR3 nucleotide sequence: TGTGCCATCAGTGAGGTTTTGCAGGTTCAACGGGACTATGGCTACACCTTC.

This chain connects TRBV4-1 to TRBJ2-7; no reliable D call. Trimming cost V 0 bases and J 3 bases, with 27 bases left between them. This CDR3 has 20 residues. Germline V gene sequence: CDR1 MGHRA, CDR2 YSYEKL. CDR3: CASSQDDDQQYRTPFYEQYF. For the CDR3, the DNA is TGCGCCAGCAGCCAAGATGACGATCAACAGTATAGGACCCCATTCTACGAGCAGTACTTC.

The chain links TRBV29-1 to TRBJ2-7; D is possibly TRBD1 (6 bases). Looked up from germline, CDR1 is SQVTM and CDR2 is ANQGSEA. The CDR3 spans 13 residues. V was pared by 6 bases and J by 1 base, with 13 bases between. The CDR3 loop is CSVEPDSSYEQYF. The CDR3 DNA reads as TGCAGCGTGGAACCGGACAGTTCCTACGAGCAGTACTTC.

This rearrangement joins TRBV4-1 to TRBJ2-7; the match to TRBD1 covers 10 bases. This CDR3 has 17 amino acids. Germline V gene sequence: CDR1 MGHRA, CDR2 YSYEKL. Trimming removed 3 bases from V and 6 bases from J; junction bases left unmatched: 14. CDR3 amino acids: CASSHTYSGTGVTEQYF. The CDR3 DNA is TGCGCCAGCAGCCACACATATTCCGGGACAGGGGTAACCGAGCAGTACTTC.

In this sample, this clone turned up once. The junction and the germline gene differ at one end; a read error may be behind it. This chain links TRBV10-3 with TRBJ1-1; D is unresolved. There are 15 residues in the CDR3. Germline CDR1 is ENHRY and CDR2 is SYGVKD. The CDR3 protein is CAISESGSNSPEAFF. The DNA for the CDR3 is TGTGCCATCAGTGAGTCTGGGTCTAATAGTCCTGAGGCTTTCTTT.

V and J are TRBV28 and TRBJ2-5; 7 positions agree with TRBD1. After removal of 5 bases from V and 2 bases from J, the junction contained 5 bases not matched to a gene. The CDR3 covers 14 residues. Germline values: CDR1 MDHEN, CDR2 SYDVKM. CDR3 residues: CASSVMGQQETQYF. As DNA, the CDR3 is TGTGCCAGCAGTGTTATGGGACAGCAAGAGACCCAGTACTTC.

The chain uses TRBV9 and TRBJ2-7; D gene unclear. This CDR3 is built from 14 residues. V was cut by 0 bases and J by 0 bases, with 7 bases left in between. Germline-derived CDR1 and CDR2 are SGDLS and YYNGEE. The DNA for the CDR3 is TGTGCCAGCAGCGTAGAATGGGGCTCCTACGAGCAGTACTTC. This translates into CASSVEWGSYEQYF.

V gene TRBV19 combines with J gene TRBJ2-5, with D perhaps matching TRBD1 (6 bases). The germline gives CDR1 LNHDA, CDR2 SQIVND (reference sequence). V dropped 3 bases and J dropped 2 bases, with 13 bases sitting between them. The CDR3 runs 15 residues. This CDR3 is CASSIGRGPQETQYF. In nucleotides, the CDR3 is TGTGCCAGTAGTATTGGCAGGGGCCCACAAGAGACCCAGTACTTC.

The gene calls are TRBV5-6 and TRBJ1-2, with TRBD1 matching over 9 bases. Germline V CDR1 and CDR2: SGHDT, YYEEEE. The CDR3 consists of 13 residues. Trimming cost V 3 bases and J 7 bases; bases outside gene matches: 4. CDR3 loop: CASSWDRASGYTF. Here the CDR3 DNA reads TGTGCCAGCAGCTGGGACAGGGCGAGTGGCTACACCTTC. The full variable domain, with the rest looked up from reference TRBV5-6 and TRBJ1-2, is DAGVTQSPTHLIKTRGQQVTLRCSPKSGHDTVSWYQQALGQGPQFIFQYYEEEERQRGNFPDRFSGHQFPNYSSELNVNALLLGDSALYLCASSWDRASGYTFGSGTRLTVV.

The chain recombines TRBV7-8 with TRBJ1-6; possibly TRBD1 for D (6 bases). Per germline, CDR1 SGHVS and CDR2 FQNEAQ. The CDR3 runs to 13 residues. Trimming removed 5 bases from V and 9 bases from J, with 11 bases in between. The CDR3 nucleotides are TGTGCCAGCAGCCCACAACAGGGTTCACCCCTCCACTTT. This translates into CASSPQQGSPLHF.

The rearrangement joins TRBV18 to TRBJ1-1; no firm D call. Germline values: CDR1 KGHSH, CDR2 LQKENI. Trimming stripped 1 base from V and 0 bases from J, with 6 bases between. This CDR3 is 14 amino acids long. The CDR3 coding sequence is TGTGCCAGCTCACCACAGGGATTGAACACTGAAGCTTTCTTT. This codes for CASSPQGLNTEAFF.

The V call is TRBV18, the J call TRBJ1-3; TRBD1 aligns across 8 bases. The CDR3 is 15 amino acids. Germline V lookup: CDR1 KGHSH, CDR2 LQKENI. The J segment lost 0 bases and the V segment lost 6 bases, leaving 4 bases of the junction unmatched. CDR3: CASSPDRGSGNTIYF. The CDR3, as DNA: TGTGCCAGCTCCCCTGACAGGGGCTCTGGAAACACCATATATTTT.